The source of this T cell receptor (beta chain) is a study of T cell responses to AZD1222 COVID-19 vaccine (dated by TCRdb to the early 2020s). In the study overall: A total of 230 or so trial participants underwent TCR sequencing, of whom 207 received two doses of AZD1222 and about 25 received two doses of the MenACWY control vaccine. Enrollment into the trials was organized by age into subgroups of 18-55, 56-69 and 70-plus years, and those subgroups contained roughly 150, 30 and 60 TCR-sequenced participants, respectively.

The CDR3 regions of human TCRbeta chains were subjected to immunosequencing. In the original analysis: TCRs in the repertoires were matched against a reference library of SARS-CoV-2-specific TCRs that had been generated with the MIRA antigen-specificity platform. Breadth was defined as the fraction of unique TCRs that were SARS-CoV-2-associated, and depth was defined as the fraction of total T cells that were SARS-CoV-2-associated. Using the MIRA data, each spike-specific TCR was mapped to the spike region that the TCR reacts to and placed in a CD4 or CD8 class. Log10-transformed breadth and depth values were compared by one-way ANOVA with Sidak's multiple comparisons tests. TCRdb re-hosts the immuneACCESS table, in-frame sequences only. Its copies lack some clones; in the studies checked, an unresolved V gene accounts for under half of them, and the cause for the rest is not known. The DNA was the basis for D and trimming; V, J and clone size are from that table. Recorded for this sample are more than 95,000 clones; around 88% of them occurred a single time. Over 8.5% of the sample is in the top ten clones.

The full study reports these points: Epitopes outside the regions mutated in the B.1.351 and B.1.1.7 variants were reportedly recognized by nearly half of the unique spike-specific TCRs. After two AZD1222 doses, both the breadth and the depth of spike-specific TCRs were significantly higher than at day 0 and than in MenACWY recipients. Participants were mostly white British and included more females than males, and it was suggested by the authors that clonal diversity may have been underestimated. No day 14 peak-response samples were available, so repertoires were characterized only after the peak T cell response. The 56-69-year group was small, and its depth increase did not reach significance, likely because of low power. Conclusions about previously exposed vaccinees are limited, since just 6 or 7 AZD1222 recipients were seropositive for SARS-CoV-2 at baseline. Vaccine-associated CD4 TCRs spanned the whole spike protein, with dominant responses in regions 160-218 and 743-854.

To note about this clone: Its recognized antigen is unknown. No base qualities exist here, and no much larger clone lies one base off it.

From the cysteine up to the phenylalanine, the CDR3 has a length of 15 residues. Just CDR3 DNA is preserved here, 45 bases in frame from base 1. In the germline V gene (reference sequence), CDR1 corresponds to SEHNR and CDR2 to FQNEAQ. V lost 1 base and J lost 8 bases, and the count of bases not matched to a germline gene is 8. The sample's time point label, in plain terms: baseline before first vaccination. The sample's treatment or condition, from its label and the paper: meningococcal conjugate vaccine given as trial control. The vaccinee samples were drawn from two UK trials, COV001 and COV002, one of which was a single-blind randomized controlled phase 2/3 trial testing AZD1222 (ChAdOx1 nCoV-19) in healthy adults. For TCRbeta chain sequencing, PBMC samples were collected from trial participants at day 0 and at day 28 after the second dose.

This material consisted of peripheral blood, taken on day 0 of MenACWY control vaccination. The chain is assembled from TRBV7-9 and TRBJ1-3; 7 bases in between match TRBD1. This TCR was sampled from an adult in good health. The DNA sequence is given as TGTGCCAGCAGCTTAGGACAGGGAGCGTTAGACACCATATATTTT. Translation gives CASSLGQGALDTIYF.